The following is a TCR beta chain sequence with its context. The CDR3 loop spans 16 amino acids. Germline V gene sequence: CDR1 SGHTA, CDR2 FQGNSA. Trimming left V 5 bases short and J 8 bases short, with 24 bases between. The data derive from a study of T cell changes during pregnancy in multiple sclerosis. TCRdb keeps only in-frame clones here, not all; method: immunoSEQ multiplex PCR. This table has tens of thousands of clones, less than 95% appearing once. This chain connects TRBV7-2 to TRBJ1-2; D is undetermined. Here the sequenced sample was peripheral blood, taken before pregnancy. The TCR comes from a female donor with multiple sclerosis, enrolled in a pregnancy study. CDR3 residues: CASSRRVSVRGNGYTF. The DNA of the CDR3 is TGTGCCAGCAGCAGGAGGGTATCGGTCCGAGGGAACGGCTACACCTTC.